This T cell receptor beta chain stems from a study of T cells in Graves' hyperthyroidism and ophthalmopathy. Whole-study findings and limits: Ophthalmopathy could be told apart from stable hyperthyroidism with a 13 V-J model.

The diagnostic basis comprised clinical symptoms, serum thyroxine and TRAb, thyroid ultrasound and orbital computed tomography. Germline values: CDR1 MRHNA, CDR2 SNTAGT. The CDR3 spans 15 residues. The V end was cut by 0 bases, the J end by 2 bases, with 9 bases between. RNA transcripts were the template for amplifying TCR beta CDR3 regions. Carried out on the TCR CDR3, a first-round RT-PCR used the HTBI primer set. In TCRdb, the multiplex PCR reads were re-called with MiXCR into one record per CDR3 protein. The table shows a few hundred thousand distinct CDR3 sequences, with roughly 21% occurring only once. As for this clonotype: Its antigen is unidentified.

The clonotype was recovered from a woman aged 45-65 years with Graves' hyperthyroidism. V gene TRBV6-4 combines with J gene TRBJ2-3; TRBD2 might be the D (5 bases). The sequenced sample consisted of blood. CDR3 in amino acids: CASSDSSGTTDTQYF. CDR3 sequence (DNA): TGTGCCAGCAGTGACTCGAGCGGTACCACAGATACGCAGTATTTT.